These 29 T cell receptor beta chains came from one sample sequenced in a study of blood T cell repertoires in COVID-19. TCRdb's copy holds only in-frame clones and misses some; the assay was immunoSEQ multiplex PCR. In the table there are some 15,000 clones, around 77% of which are singletons. The sequenced sample consisted of peripheral blood. The receptors shown here come from a human donor in a cohort sampled during active COVID-19.

This clone was seen only a few times. The chain is built from TRBV10-2 and TRBJ2-7, with TRBD1 matching 9 bases. Per germline, CDR1 WSHSY and CDR2 SAAADI. V trimming: 6 bases; J trimming: 3 bases; junction bases outside the gene matches: 9. The CDR3 has 15 amino acids. This CDR3 is CASREPGTGNYEQYF. Here the CDR3 DNA reads TGCGCCAGCAGGGAGCCGGGGACAGGGAACTACGAGCAGTACTTC.

V and J are TRBV11-2 and TRBJ2-1, with D perhaps TRBD2 (6 bases). V lost 1 base and J 3 bases, leaving 10 bases between the germline ends. The CDR3 runs to 15 residues. Germline values: CDR1 SGHAT, CDR2 FQNNGV. Written as DNA, the CDR3 is TGTGCCAGCAGCTTAGCGAGCGGGTTCTACAATGAGCAGTTCTTC. It is translated as CASSLASGFYNEQFF.

The chain recombines TRBV2 with TRBJ2-2; the D is unclear. The CDR3 spans 13 residues. V was clipped by 8 bases and J by 2 bases, with 9 bases between them. CDR1 and CDR2 from the germline V gene are SNHLY and FYNNEI. The CDR3 DNA follows: TGTGCCAGCGGTAACAGAAACACCGGGGAGCTGTTTTTT. Amino acids: CASGNRNTGELFF.

This rearrangement joins TRBV9 to TRBJ2-3; 7 bases fit TRBD2. This CDR3 has 16 amino acids. Germline V gene sequence: CDR1 SGDLS, CDR2 YYNGEE. V was clipped by 7 bases and J by 3 bases; unmatched bases: 14. The CDR3 is CASGGSEWEGTDTQYF. In DNA form, the CDR3 reads TGTGCCAGCGGAGGATCCGAATGGGAGGGAACAGATACGCAGTATTTT. Supplemented by reference TRBV9 and TRBJ2-3, the full variable domain reads DSGVTQTPKHLITATGQRVTLRCSPRSGDLSVYWYQQSLDQGLQFLIQYYNGEERAKGNILERFSAQQFPDLHSELNLSSLELGDSALYFCASGGSEWEGTDTQYFGPGTRLTVL.

This chain connects TRBV4-1 to TRBJ2-7; 7 bases align to TRBD1. With V trimmed by 0 bases and J by 3 bases, 14 bases remained unmatched. The V gene's germline CDR1 is MGHRA and CDR2 YSYEKL. The CDR3 is 18 residues long. CDR3 DNA sequence: TGCGCCAGCAGCCAAGATTCCAACAGGGCAGGGGGAAACTACGAGCAGTACTTC. It codes for CASSQDSNRAGGNYEQYF.

Only a few counts were recorded for this clone. The J gene is TRBJ1-5, the V gene TRBV19; maybe TRBD1 (6 bases). The CDR3 is 14 amino acids. CDR1 is LNHDA and CDR2 is SQIVND in the germline V gene (reference sequence). V was shortened by 4 bases and J by 4 bases, with 11 bases between the two germline ends. The CDR3 DNA reads TGTGCCAGTAGTACCCGACAGGCAAATCAGCCCCAGCATTTT. Encoded protein: CASSTRQANQPQHF.

This chain links TRBV19 with TRBJ1-2, with 7 bases matching TRBD1. CDR1 and CDR2 from the germline V gene are LNHDA and SQIVND (reference sequence). The CDR3 runs 18 residues. After removal of 4 bases from V and 1 base from J, the junction contained 15 bases not matched to a gene. The CDR3 nucleotides read TGTGCCAGTAGTACCGGCGGGGAGAGGGGGCAGGTTAACTATGGCTACACCTTC. This encodes CASSTGGERGQVNYGYTF.

The V call is TRBV5-4, the J call TRBJ2-1, with 11 bases identical to TRBD2. The J segment lost 0 bases and the V segment lost 0 bases, leaving 2 bases of the junction unmatched. The CDR3 spans 17 residues. Germline lookup yields CDR1 SGHNT and CDR2 YYREEE (reference sequence). For the CDR3, the DNA is TGTGCCAGCAGCTTGGGACTAGCGGGAAGCTCCTACAATGAGCAGTTCTTC. Translation: CASSLGLAGSSYNEQFF.

In its sample, this clone was seen a few times. The rearrangement joins TRBV5-4 to TRBJ1-4, with 7 bases that match TRBD1. This CDR3 region has 14 residues. Unmatched junction bases numbered 1, after V lost 0 bases and J lost 5 bases. Germline CDR1 SGHNT, CDR2 YYREEE (reference sequence). The CDR3 reads CASSLEGGNEKLFF. Written as DNA, the CDR3 is TGTGCCAGCAGCTTGGAAGGGGGCAATGAAAAACTGTTTTTT.

The chain recombines TRBV28 with TRBJ1-4; a possible D gene is TRBD1 (6 bases). The germline V gene has CDR1 MDHEN and CDR2 SYDVKM. CDR3 length: 13 amino acids. The V end lost 6 bases, the J end lost 8 bases, and 13 bases lay between the germline ends. The DNA of the CDR3 is TGTGCCAGCAGGGTGACAGGTAGAGAAAAACTGTTTTTT. Protein product: CASRVTGREKLFF.

This clone occurred a few times. The rearrangement uses TRBV6-6 and TRBJ1-1, with 8 bases matching TRBD1. Germline V lookup: CDR1 MNHNY, CDR2 SVGAGI (reference sequence). The CDR3 consists of 14 residues. The J segment lost 5 bases and the V segment lost 4 bases, leaving 6 bases of the junction unmatched. CDR3 DNA sequence: TGTGCCAGCAGTTTCCAGGGGGCAATGACTGAAGCTTTCTTT. Protein sequence: CASSFQGAMTEAFF.

This clone has only a few counts. The DNA for the CDR3 is TGTGCCAGCAGCTTAGGTAGGGCTGGGGAGCCGTACAATGAGCAGTTCTTC. Its translation: CASSLGRAGEPYNEQFF. This chain connects TRBV11-3 to TRBJ2-1, with D possibly TRBD2 on 5 matching bases. Germline V CDR1 and CDR2: SGHNT, YENEEA. The V gene lost 1 base and the J gene lost 4 bases, with 17 bases spanning the gap. The CDR3 is 17 residues long.

The chain uses TRBV6-5 and TRBJ2-3, with TRBD1 identical over 7 bases. V dropped 6 bases and J dropped 2; count of bases not matched to a gene: 5. Germline CDR1 reads MNHEY; CDR2 reads SVGAGI. The CDR3 has 14 residues. In nucleotides, the CDR3 is TGTGCCAGCAGAGGGGACAGATCCACAGATACGCAGTATTTT. This encodes CASRGDRSTDTQYF.

This rearrangement joins TRBV5-3 to TRBJ1-3; TRBD1 aligns across 7 bases. TRBV5-3 is assigned to the ORF class and has an uncertain function. This CDR3 region has 16 residues. The V and J ends lost 4 bases and 2 bases, in that order; junction bases with no gene match: 9. The CDR3 loop is CARSLPAGQPGNTIYF. DNA for the CDR3: TGTGCCAGAAGCCTTCCGGCGGGACAGCCTGGAAACACCATATATTTT.

This chain uses TRBV2 with TRBJ2-1; D gene ambiguous. The CDR3 is made up of 14 amino acids. Germline V lookup: CDR1 SNHLY, CDR2 FYNNEI. Trimming left V 4 bases short and J 2 bases short, with 9 bases between. The DNA for the CDR3 is TGTGCCAGCAGTGTACTCCCGGCCTACAATGAGCAGTTCTTC. It is translated as CASSVLPAYNEQFF.

The V call is TRBV13, the J call TRBJ1-5, with a weak D call TRBD1 (6 bases). In germline, CDR1 is PRHDT, CDR2 FYEKMQ (reference sequence). Trimming shortened V by 5 bases and J by 7 bases, and 18 bases separated the two germline ends. The CDR3 is 15 residues long. CDR3 protein: CASSLRTGGGQPQHF. The CDR3 DNA reads as TGTGCCAGCAGCCTACGCACGGGGGGCGGCCAGCCCCAGCATTTT.

The gene calls are TRBV27 and TRBJ2-2, with TRBD2 identical over 8 bases. This CDR3 region has 16 residues. The V and J ends lost 3 bases and 5 bases, in that order; junction bases with no gene match: 8. CDR1 is MNHEY and CDR2 is SMNVEV in the germline V gene (reference sequence). CDR3 in DNA: TGTGCCAGCAGTTTTTACGGGAGGGCCGGAACCGGGGAGCTGTTTTTT. It translates to CASSFYGRAGTGELFF.

The V gene is TRBV6-4, the J gene TRBJ1-5; possible D gene TRBD1, 5 bases. This CDR3 region has 14 residues. Trimming pared 2 bases from V and 3 bases from J, leaving 8 bases between. CDR1 and CDR2 from the germline V gene are MRHNA and SNTAGT. The CDR3 is CASSDGTDNQPQHF. The CDR3 DNA is TGTGCCAGCAGTGACGGGACTGACAATCAGCCCCAGCATTTT.

This sequence joins TRBV18 and TRBJ2-7, with TRBD2 as a possible D gene (6 bases). Germline loops: CDR1 KGHSH, CDR2 LQKENI. The CDR3 consists of 15 residues. V was clipped by 4 bases and J by 2 bases, with 15 bases between them. The CDR3 protein is CASSLPAGNPYEQYF. The CDR3 DNA follows: TGTGCCAGCTCACTTCCCGCGGGGAACCCCTACGAGCAGTACTTC.

The rearrangement joins TRBV28 to TRBJ2-5; 7 bases fit TRBD1. V gave up 7 bases and J gave up 5 bases; unmatched junction bases: 16. This CDR3 is built from 16 residues. Germline V gene lookup returns CDR1 MDHEN and CDR2 SYDVKM. CDR3 sequence reads: CASTGGFGVVKETQYF. The CDR3 DNA is TGTGCCAGCACAGGGGGATTTGGGGTCGTTAAGGAGACCCAGTACTTC.

The J gene is TRBJ1-2, the V gene TRBV5-4; perhaps TRBD1 as D (6 bases). Germline V gives CDR1 SGHNT, CDR2 YYREEE (reference sequence). The CDR3 loop spans 14 amino acids. Between the trimmed V and J ends, which lost 0 bases and 4 bases, there was a span of 10 bases. CDR3 residues: CASSLGGQGYGYTF. CDR3 in DNA: TGTGCCAGCAGCTTGGGGGGGCAGGGCTATGGCTACACCTTC.

The chain links TRBV6-2 or TRBV6-3 to TRBJ1-5; D is undetermined. V lost 0 bases and J 3 bases, leaving 9 bases between the germline ends. This CDR3 comprises 15 residues. Germline values: CDR1 MNHEY, CDR2 SVGEGT. The CDR3 loop reads CASSYSTAFNQPQHF. The CDR3 DNA sequence: TGTGCCAGCAGTTACTCGACTGCGTTCAATCAGCCCCAGCATTTT.

The chain is built from TRBV28 and TRBJ1-4; no reliable D call. The CDR3 runs to 14 residues. Germline V lookup: CDR1 MDHEN, CDR2 SYDVKM. The ends were cut back, 4 bases at V and 0 bases at J, with 6 bases in the middle. CDR3 DNA sequence: TGTGCCAGCAGTTCTCCTACAACTAATGAAAAACTGTTTTTT. The encoded protein is CASSSPTTNEKLFF. Looking up the rest from reference TRBV28 and TRBJ1-4 gives the full variable domain: DVKVTQSSRYLVKRTGEKVFLECVQDMDHENMFWYRQDPGLGLRLIYFSYDVKMKEKGDIPEGYSVSREKKERFSLILESASTNQTSMYLCASSSPTTNEKLFFGSGTQLSVL.

The chain employs TRBV19 and TRBJ2-2, with 7 bases aligning to TRBD2. V dropped 3 bases and J dropped 1; count of bases not matched to a gene: 2. From germline, CDR1 is LNHDA and CDR2 SQIVND (reference sequence). The CDR3 length is 15 residues. In DNA form, the CDR3 reads TGTGCCAGTAGTATCCTAGCGGAGAACACCGGGGAGCTGTTTTTT. The encoded protein is CASSILAENTGELFF. Full variable domain (outside the CDR3, taken from reference TRBV19 and TRBJ2-2): DGGITQSPKYLFRKEGQNVTLSCEQNLNHDAMYWYRQDPGQGLRLIYYSQIVNDFQKGDIAEGYSVSREKKESFPLTVTSAQKNPTAFYLCASSILAENTGELFFGEGSRLTVL.

The CDR3, as DNA: TGCGCCAGCAGCGAAAACAGGGCGGTGGGCGAGCAGTACTTC. As protein: CASSENRAVGEQYF. V and J are TRBV5-1 and TRBJ2-7; D may be TRBD1 (6 bases). Germline values: CDR1 SGHRS, CDR2 YFSETQ. The CDR3 is 14 residues long. V dropped 4 bases and J dropped 6 bases, with 17 bases sitting between them.

CDR3 residues: CASSLGSHRGLETQYF. For the CDR3, the DNA is TGTGCCAGCAGCTTAGGGTCGCACAGGGGGCTGGAGACCCAGTACTTC. The chain uses TRBV11-2 and TRBJ2-5, with 9 bases that match TRBD1. V lost 1 base and J lost 5; bases outside the gene matches: 8. The CDR3 contains 16 residues. Germline CDR1 SGHAT, CDR2 FQNNGV. Combining the CDR3 with reference TRBV11-2 and TRBJ2-5 gives the whole variable domain EAGVAQSPRYKIIEKRQSVAFWCNPISGHATLYWYQQILGQGPKLLIQFQNNGVVDDSQLPKDRFSAERLKGVDSTLKIQPAKLEDSAVYLCASSLGSHRGLETQYFGPGTRLLVL.

This clone was seen only a few times. CDR3 in amino acids: CASSSLAYDSAGYTF. The CDR3 region has the DNA TGTGCCAGCAGCTCCTTGGCGTACGACAGCGCCGGCTACACCTTC. The chain is built from TRBV7-2 and TRBJ1-2; maybe TRBD1 (5 bases). This CDR3 comprises 15 residues. Trimming pared 4 bases from V and 8 bases from J, leaving 20 bases between. CDR1 and CDR2 (germline): SGHTA, FQGNSA. Looking up the rest from reference TRBV7-2 and TRBJ1-2 gives the full variable domain: GAGVSQSPSNKVTEKGKDVELRCDPISGHTALYWYRQSLGQGLEFLIYFQGNSAPDKSGLPSDRFSAERTGGSVSTLTIQRTQQEDSAVYLCASSSLAYDSAGYTFGSGTRLTVV.

The chain recombines TRBV12-3 or TRBV12-4 with TRBJ2-5, with D perhaps TRBD2 (6 bases). Trimming removed 5 bases at V and 5 bases at J, with 9 bases between. This CDR3 contains 12 residues. The chain's CDR3 is CASSHRGETQYF. The CDR3 DNA reads TGTGCCAGCAGTCACCGGGGGGAGACCCAGTACTTC.

This clone was found once. The gene calls are TRBV18 and TRBJ1-1, with a possible D match to TRBD1 (6 bases). Germline values: CDR1 KGHSH, CDR2 LQKENI. The CDR3 loop spans 17 amino acids. Deletions cut 3 bases from V and 4 bases from J, with 21 bases between. CDR3 amino acids: CASSPISSGGGGTEAFF. The CDR3 nucleotides are TGTGCCAGCTCACCGATCTCTTCGGGGGGCGGGGGCACTGAAGCTTTCTTT.